This T cell receptor beta chain was captured in a study of post-analysis software for immune sequencing data. The CDR3 has 15 amino acids. V gave up 3 bases and J gave up 2 bases, with 13 bases separating them. Findings and limits, study-wide: The five TRBV segments detected at higher frequency in patients than in controls included TRBV5-6, TRBV5-1 and TRBV20-1.

Carried by the TCR beta cDNA libraries were unique molecular identifiers. One entry per CDR3 protein results from TCRdb running MiXCR on the PCR reads. Among hundreds of thousands of distinct CDR3 sequences listed, about 53% were seen once. The count of this clonotype is one. The antigen remains unidentified. Sequencing was carried out using blood. The receptor comes from a girl between 10 and 17 years old with multiple sclerosis. The chain couples TRBV12-3 or TRBV12-4 to TRBJ1-2; D not certain. CDR3 nucleotides: TGTGCCAGCAGTTTGGAGACGGGCCCGAACTATGGCTACACCTTC. This codes for CASSLETGPNYGYTF.